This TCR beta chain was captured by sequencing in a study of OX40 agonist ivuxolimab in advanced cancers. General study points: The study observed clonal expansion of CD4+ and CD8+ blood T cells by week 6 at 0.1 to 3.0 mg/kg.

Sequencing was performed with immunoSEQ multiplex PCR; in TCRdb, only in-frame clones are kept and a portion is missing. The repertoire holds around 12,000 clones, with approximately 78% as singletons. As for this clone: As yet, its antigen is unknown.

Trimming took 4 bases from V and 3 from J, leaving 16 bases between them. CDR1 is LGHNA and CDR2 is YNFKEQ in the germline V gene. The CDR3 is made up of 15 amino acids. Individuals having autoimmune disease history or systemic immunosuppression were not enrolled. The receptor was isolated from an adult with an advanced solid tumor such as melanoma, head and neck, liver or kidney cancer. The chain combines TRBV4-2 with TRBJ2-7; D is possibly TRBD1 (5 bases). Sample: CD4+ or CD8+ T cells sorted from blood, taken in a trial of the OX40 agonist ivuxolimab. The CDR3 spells CASSPPGGRDYEQYF. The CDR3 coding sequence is TGTGCCAGCAGCCCTCCTGGCGGCAGGGACTACGAGCAGTACTTC.